Listed below are T cell receptor beta chains from one sample, sequenced in a study of T cells after yellow fever vaccination. TCRdb reprocessed the 5' RACE reads with MiXCR, giving one entry per CDR3 protein. This table has 29,000 or so distinct CDR3 sequences, about 4.7% appearing once. This specimen was CD8+ T cells sorted from PBMCs, taken 10 days after the yellow fever booster vaccination. These receptors all come from a man aged 25-45 years who received the YFV17D yellow fever vaccine. Both conserved end residues are part of each CDR3. The order of the fields is V gene, J gene, CDR3 protein.

>TRBV27|TRBJ2-1
CASTIGSSYNEQFF
>TRBV27|TRBJ2-5
CASAPGLAVQETQYF
>TRBV9|TRBJ2-2
CASSVGDLNTGELFF
>TRBV7-9|TRBJ2-7
CASSLGQGVSYEQYF
>TRBV15|TRBJ1-5
CATSRDKGVTGSQHF
>TRBV12-3/TRBV12-4|TRBJ1-1
CASSPRTEAFF
>TRBV27|TRBJ1-5
CASSFRGQVGSNQPQHF
>TRBV5-1|TRBJ2-1
CASSLAPSGTGWGHEQFF
>TRBV12-3/TRBV12-4|TRBJ2-5
CASSSTQQETQYF
>TRBV7-8|TRBJ1-2
CASSEGQGFGYTF
>TRBV20-1|TRBJ1-5
CSARGQGAYWGWPQHF
>TRBV5-1|TRBJ2-7
CASRSVFSYEQYF